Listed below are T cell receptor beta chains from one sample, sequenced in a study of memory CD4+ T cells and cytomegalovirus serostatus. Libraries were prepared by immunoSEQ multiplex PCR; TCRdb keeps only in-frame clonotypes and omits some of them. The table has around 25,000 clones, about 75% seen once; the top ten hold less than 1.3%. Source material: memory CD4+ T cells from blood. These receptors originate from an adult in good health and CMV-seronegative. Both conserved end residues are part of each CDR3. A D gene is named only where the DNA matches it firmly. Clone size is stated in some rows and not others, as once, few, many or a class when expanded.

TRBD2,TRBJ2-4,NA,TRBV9,CASSVGGRAIQYF,TGTGCCAGCAGCGTAGGGGGGAGGGCCATTCAGTACTTC
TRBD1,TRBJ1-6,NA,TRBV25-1,CASSEPGQSSYNSPLHF,TGTGCCAGCAGTGAGCCGGGACAGAGCTCCTATAATTCACCCCTCCACTTT
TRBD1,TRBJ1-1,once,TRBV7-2,CASSWGGTVNTEAFF,TGTGCCAGCAGCTGGGGAGGGACAGTGAACACTGAAGCTTTCTTT
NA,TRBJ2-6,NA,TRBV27,CASSLRGVASGANVLTF,TGTGCCAGCAGTTTAAGGGGGGTGGCCTCTGGGGCCAACGTCCTGACTTTC
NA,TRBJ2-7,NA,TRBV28,CATRRGGYYEQYF,TGTGCCACCCGTCGTGGGGGCTACTACGAGCAGTACTTC
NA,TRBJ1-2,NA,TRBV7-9,CASSGGGVSRRANYGYTF,TGTGCCAGCAGCGGGGGTGGGGTAAGTCGGCGGGCTAACTATGGCTACACCTTC
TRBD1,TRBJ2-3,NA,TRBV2,CARNQGADTQYF,TGTGCCAGGAACCAGGGGGCAGATACGCAGTATTTT
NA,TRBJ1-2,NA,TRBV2,CASRTYGYTF,TGTGCCAGCAGGACCTATGGCTACACCTTC
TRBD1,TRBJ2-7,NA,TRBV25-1,CASSETGRGLNEQYF,TGTGCCAGCAGTGAAACGGGCAGGGGGTTGAACGAGCAGTACTTC
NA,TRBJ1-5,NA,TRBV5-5,CASSLDPSQPQHF,TGTGCCAGCAGCTTGGACCCGTCGCAGCCCCAGCATTTT
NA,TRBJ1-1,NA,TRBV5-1,CASGPGDGRTEAFF,TGCGCCAGCGGGCCCGGGGACGGGCGTACTGAAGCTTTCTTT
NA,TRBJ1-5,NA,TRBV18,CASSGSNSNQPQHF,TGTGCCAGCTCGGGCAGCAATAGCAATCAGCCCCAGCATTTT
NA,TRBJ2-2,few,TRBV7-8,CASSLKGGELFF,TGTGCCAGCAGCTTAAAGGGCGGGGAGCTGTTTTTT
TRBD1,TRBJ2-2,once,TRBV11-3,CASSLLGQPNTGELFF,TGTGCCAGCAGCTTGTTGGGACAGCCGAACACCGGGGAGCTGTTTTTT
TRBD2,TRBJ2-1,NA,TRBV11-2,CASSSTSGNEQFF,TGTGCCAGCAGTTCAACTAGCGGGAATGAGCAGTTCTTC
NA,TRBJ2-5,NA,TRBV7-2,CASSFLGRLAQETQYF,TGTGCCAGCAGCTTTCTGGGGCGGCTAGCTCAAGAGACCCAGTACTTC
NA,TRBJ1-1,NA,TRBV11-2,CASSYLTAEAFF,TGTGCCAGCAGCTACCTCACCGCTGAAGCTTTCTTT
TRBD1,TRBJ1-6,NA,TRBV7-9,CASSLGQLDSPLHF,TGTGCCAGCAGCTTGGGACAGTTGGACTCACCCCTCCACTTT
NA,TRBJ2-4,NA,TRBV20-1,CSAPGTDIQYF,TGCAGTGCACCTGGGACGGACATTCAGTACTTC
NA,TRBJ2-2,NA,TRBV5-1,CASSSQGTGELFF,TGCGCCAGCAGCTCCCAGGGCACCGGGGAGCTGTTTTTT
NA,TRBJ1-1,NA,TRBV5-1,CASSRGVNTEAFF,TGCGCCAGCAGTAGGGGAGTGAACACTGAAGCTTTCTTT
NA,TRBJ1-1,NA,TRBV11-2,CASSLEQKNTEAFF,TGTGCCAGCAGCTTAGAACAGAAGAACACTGAAGCTTTCTTT
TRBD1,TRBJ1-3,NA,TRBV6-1,CASSDVGQGGNTIYF,TGTGCCAGCAGTGATGTGGGACAGGGAGGAAACACCATATATTTT
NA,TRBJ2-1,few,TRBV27,CASSDVVGGNEQFF,TGTGCCAGCAGCGATGTAGTAGGGGGGAATGAGCAGTTCTTC
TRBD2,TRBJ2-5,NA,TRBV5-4,CASSLDSGRAWETQYF,TGTGCCAGCAGCCTAGATAGCGGGAGGGCCTGGGAGACCCAGTACTTC
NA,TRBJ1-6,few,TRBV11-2,CASSFDYNSPLHF,TGTGCCAGCAGCTTCGACTATAATTCACCCCTCCACTTT
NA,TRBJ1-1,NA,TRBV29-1,CSVGPRTFNTEAFF,TGCAGCGTTGGTCCCCGTACATTTAACACTGAAGCTTTCTTT
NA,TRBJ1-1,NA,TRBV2,CASNENTEAFF,TGTGCCAGCAACGAGAACACTGAAGCTTTCTTT
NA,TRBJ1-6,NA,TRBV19,CASSRYGGELSPLHF,TGTGCCAGTAGTAGATACGGGGGAGAGCTTTCACCCCTCCACTTT
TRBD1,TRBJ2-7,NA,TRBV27,CASRRTGVYEQYF,TGTGCCAGCAGGAGGACAGGGGTTTACGAGCAGTACTTC
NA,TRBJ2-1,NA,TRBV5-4,CASSLATAGYNEQFF,TGTGCCAGCAGCTTGGCCACCGCGGGCTACAATGAGCAGTTCTTC
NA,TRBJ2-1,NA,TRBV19,CASSIVPAVSYNEQFF,TGTGCCAGTAGTATAGTACCAGCGGTCTCCTACAATGAGCAGTTCTTC
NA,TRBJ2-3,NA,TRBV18,CASSPLDGSSTDTQYF,TGTGCCAGCTCACCACTCGACGGCTCTAGCACAGATACGCAGTATTTT
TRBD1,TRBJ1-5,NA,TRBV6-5,CAGRMTGSTDQPQHF,TGTGCCGGCAGGATGACAGGGTCCACCGATCAGCCCCAGCATTTT
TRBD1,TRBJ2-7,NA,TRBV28,CASSSPRDRGRYEQYF,TGTGCCAGCAGCTCACCCCGGGACAGGGGCAGGTACGAGCAGTACTTC
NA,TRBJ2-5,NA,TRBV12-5,CASGLTANVETQYF,TGTGCTAGTGGTTTGACAGCGAATGTAGAGACCCAGTACTTC
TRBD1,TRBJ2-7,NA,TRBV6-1,CASSRDSPYEQYF,TGTGCCAGCAGCCGGGACAGCCCCTACGAGCAGTACTTC
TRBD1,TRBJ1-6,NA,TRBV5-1,CASSFFSDRVNSPLHF,TGCGCCAGCAGCTTCTTCTCGGACAGGGTCAATTCACCCCTCCACTTT
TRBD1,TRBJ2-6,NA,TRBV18,CASSPPTGGFSGANVLTF,TGTGCCAGCTCACCGCCGACAGGGGGCTTCTCAGGGGCCAACGTCCTGACTTTC
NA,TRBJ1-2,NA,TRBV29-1,CSVEDLWRRGGYTF,TGCAGCGTTGAAGATCTATGGCGGAGGGGTGGCTACACCTTC
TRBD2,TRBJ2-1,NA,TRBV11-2,CASSLGSSGGISYNEQFF,TGTGCCAGCAGCTTAGGGTCCAGCGGGGGAATCTCCTACAATGAGCAGTTCTTC
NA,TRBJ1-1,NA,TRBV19,CASRFQGTSTEAFF,TGTGCCAGTCGGTTTCAAGGGACTTCCACTGAAGCTTTCTTT
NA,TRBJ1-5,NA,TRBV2,CASSVGQGHQPQHF,TGTGCCAGCAGTGTGGGGCAGGGGCATCAGCCCCAGCATTTT
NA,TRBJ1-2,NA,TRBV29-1,CSADGANYGYTF,TGCAGCGCCGACGGAGCTAACTATGGCTACACCTTC
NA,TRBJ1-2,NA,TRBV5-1,CASSLALYGGGGYTF,TGCGCCAGCAGCTTGGCCTTATATGGGGGCGGTGGCTACACCTTC
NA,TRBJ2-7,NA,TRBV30,CAWSTGGFGTYEQYF,TGTGCCTGGAGTACCGGGGGATTCGGGACCTACGAGCAGTACTTC
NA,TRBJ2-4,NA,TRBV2,CASSLGTLGNIQYF,TGTGCCAGCAGTCTAGGGACCTTGGGAAACATTCAGTACTTC
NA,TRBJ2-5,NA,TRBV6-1,CASSTQVVAETQYF,TGTGCCAGCAGTACCCAGGTGGTAGCAGAGACCCAGTACTTC
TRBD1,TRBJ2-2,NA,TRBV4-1,CASSQGGFYRGPNTGELFF,TGCGCCAGCAGCCAGGGGGGGTTCTACAGGGGGCCGAACACCGGGGAGCTGTTTTTT
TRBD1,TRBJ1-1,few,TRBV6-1,CASSEGQRDNTEAFF,TGTGCCAGCAGTGAGGGACAGCGAGACAACACTGAAGCTTTCTTT
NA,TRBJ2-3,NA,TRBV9,CASSVASPDTQYF,TGTGCCAGCAGCGTAGCTAGCCCAGATACGCAGTATTTT
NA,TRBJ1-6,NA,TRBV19,CASSASTGGTPLHF,TGTGCCAGTAGTGCGTCGACAGGAGGGACACCCCTCCACTTT
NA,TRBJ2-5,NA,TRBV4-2,CASSQDRHQETQYF,TGTGCCAGCAGCCAAGATAGGCACCAAGAGACCCAGTACTTC
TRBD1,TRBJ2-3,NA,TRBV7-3,CASSLNGQGPDTQYF,TGTGCCAGCAGCTTAAACGGACAGGGGCCAGATACGCAGTATTTT
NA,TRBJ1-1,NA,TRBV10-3,CAISESQGRTEAFF,TGTGCCATCAGTGAGTCCCAGGGAAGGACTGAAGCTTTCTTT